This TCR beta chain was recorded in a study of shared clonotypes between healthy human individuals. Overall study context: Donor ages ranged 18 to 49 years: a couple of women, a few men.

This CDR3 is 14 amino acids long. V was pared by 2 bases and J by 12 bases, with 12 bases of the junction left unmatched. Germline lookup yields CDR1 SQVTM and CDR2 ANQGSEA. Those who donated were healthy HIV-negative adults, with no recent acute infections or vaccinations reported. On this clone: It differs at one base from a far larger clone, so likely a read error.

It was at deep level that the assay was run. Measured with immunoSEQ multiplex PCR; TCRdb has only the in-frame clones, and not every one. Of about 490,000 clones detected, roughly 80% appear once; the ten largest clones hold 9.5% to 15%. This chain connects TRBV29-1 to TRBJ2-1, with 8 bases that match TRBD2. Sequencing used PBMCs. The origin of this receptor is a woman between 40 and 55 years old in good health. Some clones in this sample may be carry-over from other donors' samples. The CDR3 DNA follows: TGCAGCGTTGAACCTAGCGGGCATCTCGATGGGCAGTTCTTC. Residues: CSVEPSGHLDGQFF.